These T cell receptor beta chains were read from a single sample in a study of Tregs in tolerant kidney transplant recipients. Profiling relied on immunoSEQ multiplex PCR, and the TCRdb table lists in-frame clones only, not all of them. There are approximately 75,000 clones in the sample; more than 85% occur only once, and 0.34% lies in the top ten. The starting material was Tregs from blood, obtained before the transplant. The receptor source for this set is a human donor who received a combined kidney and bone marrow transplant. Both conserved end residues are part of each CDR3. Fields, in order: CDR3 length, clone size, J gene, D gene, V gene, CDR3 protein, CDR3 DNA. A D gene is named only where the DNA matches it firmly. Part of the rows lack a size; the others show once, few, many or a class for expanded clones.

CDR3 length: 14; clone size: once; J gene: TRBJ2-7; D gene: -; V gene: TRBV27; CDR3 protein: CASSLRAVAYEQYF; CDR3 DNA: TGTGCCAGCAGTTTAAGGGCAGTAGCCTACGAGCAGTACTTC
CDR3 length: 18; clone size: -; J gene: TRBJ2-3; D gene: TRBD2; V gene: TRBV9; CDR3 protein: CASSPSGTSGRGTDTQYF; CDR3 DNA: TGTGCCAGCAGCCCCTCCGGGACTAGCGGGAGAGGAACAGATACGCAGTATTTT
CDR3 length: 13; clone size: few; J gene: TRBJ1-1; D gene: -; V gene: TRBV5-1; CDR3 protein: CASSLEGGTEAFF; CDR3 DNA: TGCGCCAGCAGCTTGGAGGGGGGAACTGAAGCTTTCTTT
CDR3 length: 13; clone size: -; J gene: TRBJ2-7; D gene: -; V gene: TRBV5-1; CDR3 protein: CASSPLLEGEQYF; CDR3 DNA: TGCGCCAGCAGCCCCCTCCTAGAAGGCGAGCAGTACTTC
CDR3 length: 18; clone size: -; J gene: TRBJ1-5; D gene: TRBD1; V gene: TRBV4-2; CDR3 protein: CASSQGTGGGQINQPQHF; CDR3 DNA: TGTGCCAGCAGCCAAGGGACAGGGGGCGGACAAATCAATCAGCCCCAGCATTTT
CDR3 length: 12; clone size: -; J gene: TRBJ2-5; D gene: -; V gene: TRBV2; CDR3 protein: CASRQGGETQYF; CDR3 DNA: TGTGCCAGCCGACAGGGAGGGGAGACCCAGTACTTC
CDR3 length: 15; clone size: -; J gene: TRBJ1-5; D gene: -; V gene: TRBV6-5; CDR3 protein: CASSYRGGIGQPQHF; CDR3 DNA: TGTGCCAGCAGTTACAGGGGAGGGATCGGTCAGCCCCAGCATTTT
CDR3 length: 14; clone size: few; J gene: TRBJ2-2; D gene: TRBD2; V gene: TRBV10-2; CDR3 protein: CARAGTSESGELFF; CDR3 DNA: TGCGCCAGGGCCGGGACTAGCGAATCCGGGGAGCTGTTTTTT
CDR3 length: 14; clone size: -; J gene: TRBJ1-1; D gene: -; V gene: TRBV2; CDR3 protein: CASRPRGPTYEAFF; CDR3 DNA: TGTGCCAGCAGGCCGCGGGGGCCGACATATGAAGCTTTCTTT
CDR3 length: 15; clone size: -; J gene: TRBJ2-2; D gene: -; V gene: TRBV4-2; CDR3 protein: CASSQAGTSTGELFF; CDR3 DNA: TGTGCCAGCAGCCAAGCCGGGACAAGTACCGGGGAGCTGTTTTTT
CDR3 length: 16; clone size: -; J gene: TRBJ2-7; D gene: TRBD1; V gene: TRBV11-1; CDR3 protein: CASSSSIRDSHYEQYF; CDR3 DNA: TGTGCCAGCAGCTCATCCATAAGGGACAGCCACTACGAGCAGTACTTC
CDR3 length: 14; clone size: -; J gene: TRBJ2-1; D gene: TRBD2; V gene: TRBV29-1; CDR3 protein: CSVQALAGYNEQFF; CDR3 DNA: TGCAGCGTCCAAGCCCTAGCGGGATACAATGAGCAGTTCTTC
CDR3 length: 17; clone size: -; J gene: TRBJ2-7; D gene: -; V gene: TRBV4-1; CDR3 protein: CASSQDQPEGVSYEQYF; CDR3 DNA: TGCGCCAGCAGCCAAGATCAGCCCGAAGGGGTCAGCTACGAGCAGTACTTC
CDR3 length: 12; clone size: -; J gene: TRBJ2-7; D gene: -; V gene: TRBV28; CDR3 protein: CASNFRAGEQYF; CDR3 DNA: TGTGCCAGCAACTTTCGAGCAGGGGAGCAGTACTTC
CDR3 length: 15; clone size: -; J gene: TRBJ2-1; D gene: -; V gene: TRBV5-1; CDR3 protein: CASSLGGVSYNEQFF; CDR3 DNA: TGCGCCAGCAGCTTGGGCGGGGTTTCCTACAATGAGCAGTTCTTC
CDR3 length: 14; clone size: -; J gene: TRBJ1-3; D gene: TRBD1; V gene: TRBV2; CDR3 protein: CASSPGQGENTIYF; CDR3 DNA: TGTGCCAGCAGCCCAGGACAGGGTGAGAACACCATATATTTT
CDR3 length: 12; clone size: -; J gene: TRBJ2-3; D gene: TRBD1; V gene: TRBV30; CDR3 protein: CAWVTGADTQYF; CDR3 DNA: TGTGCCTGGGTGACAGGGGCAGATACGCAGTATTTT
CDR3 length: 14; clone size: -; J gene: TRBJ2-3; D gene: -; V gene: TRBV28; CDR3 protein: CASGEGDSTDTQYF; CDR3 DNA: TGTGCCAGCGGGGAAGGGGATAGCACAGATACGCAGTATTTT
CDR3 length: 12; clone size: once; J gene: TRBJ2-5; D gene: -; V gene: TRBV28; CDR3 protein: CASEGVQETQYF; CDR3 DNA: TGTGCCAGTGAAGGGGTACAAGAGACCCAGTACTTC
CDR3 length: 13; clone size: -; J gene: TRBJ1-2; D gene: -; V gene: TRBV28; CDR3 protein: CASSQQRYYGYTF; CDR3 DNA: TGTGCCAGCAGCCAACAGAGGTACTATGGCTACACCTTC
CDR3 length: 15; clone size: -; J gene: TRBJ1-5; D gene: -; V gene: TRBV5-1; CDR3 protein: CASSLAAGFNQPQHF; CDR3 DNA: TGCGCCAGCAGCTTGGCCGCAGGGTTCAATCAGCCCCAGCATTTT
CDR3 length: 14; clone size: -; J gene: TRBJ2-5; D gene: -; V gene: TRBV29-1; CDR3 protein: CSVPVQGGVETQYF; CDR3 DNA: TGCAGCGTTCCCGTTCAAGGGGGGGTAGAGACCCAGTACTTC